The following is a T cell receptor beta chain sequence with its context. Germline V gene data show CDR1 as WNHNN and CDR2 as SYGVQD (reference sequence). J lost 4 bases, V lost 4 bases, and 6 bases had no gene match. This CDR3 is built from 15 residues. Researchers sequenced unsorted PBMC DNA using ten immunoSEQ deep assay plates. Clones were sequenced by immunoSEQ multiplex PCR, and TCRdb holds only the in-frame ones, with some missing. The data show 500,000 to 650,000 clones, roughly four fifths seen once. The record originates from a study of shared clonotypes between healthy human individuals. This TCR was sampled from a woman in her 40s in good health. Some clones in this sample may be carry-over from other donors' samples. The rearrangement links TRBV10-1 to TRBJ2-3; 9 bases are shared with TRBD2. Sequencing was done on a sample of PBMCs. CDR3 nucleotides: TGCGCCAGCAGTGCTGGACTAGCGTCTTCAGATACGCAGTATTTT. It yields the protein CASSAGLASSDTQYF.